The 27 T cell receptor beta chains below were found in one sample sequenced in a study of CD8+CD57+ T cells in acquired aplastic anemia. The use of genomic DNA as template underpinned the TCR beta VDJ and CDR3 profiling. TCRdb re-analysed the reads in MiXCR, keeping a single row per CDR3 protein. The table includes approximately 470,000 distinct CDR3 sequences, roughly 34% detected once. All patients picked for sequencing had shown, by flow cytometry, an expansion of CD8+CD57+ cells. What was sequenced was sorted CD4+, CD8+, or CD8+CD57+ T cells (not recorded which) from PBMCs. The source is a human donor with aplastic anemia.

This chain links TRBV6-1 with TRBJ2-7; a possible D gene is TRBD2 (5 bases). Trimming stripped 11 bases from V and 4 bases from J, with 15 bases between. The CDR3 is made up of 12 amino acids. Germline V CDR1 and CDR2: MNHNS, SASEGT. The chain's CDR3 is CAGWTPPYEQYF. The CDR3 DNA reads TGTGCCGGATGGACTCCTCCTTACGAGCAGTACTTC.

There are many counts of this clonotype. The chain recombines TRBV20-1 with TRBJ1-6; maybe TRBD1 (6 bases). CDR1 is DFQATT and CDR2 is SNEGSKA in the germline V gene (reference sequence). The CDR3 is made up of 17 amino acids. CDR3 protein: CPSSGRTGFTYNSPLHF. The DNA of the CDR3 is TGCCCAAGCTCGGGACGAACAGGGTTCACCTATAATTCACCCCTCCACTTT.

This clonotype was recorded at least ten times. This sequence joins TRBV10-2 and TRBJ1-3; no clear D gene. CDR1 and CDR2 from the germline V gene are WSHSY and SAAADI. Deletions cut 3 bases from V and 4 bases from J, with 13 bases between. The CDR3 has 15 amino acids. CDR3: CASSDMGAEGNTIYF. CDR3 DNA: TGCGCCAGCAGTGATATGGGCGCGGAAGGAAACACCATATATTTT.

V usage is TRBV25-1 and J usage is TRBJ1-2; TRBD1 matches 8 bases. This CDR3 contains 17 residues. J was trimmed by 4 bases and V by 6 bases; bases with no gene match: 16. Germline assignment: CDR1 MGHDK and CDR2 SYGVNS. CDR3: CASSQRDRIGRRYGYTF. The CDR3, as DNA: TGTGCCAGCAGCCAGCGGGACAGGATAGGGCGGCGCTATGGCTACACCTTC.

The rearrangement links TRBV19 to TRBJ1-2, with D possibly matching TRBD1 (5 bases). Germline CDR1 is LNHDA and CDR2 is SQIVND (reference sequence). The CDR3 extends over 13 amino acids. V lost 11 bases, J lost 5 bases, and 18 bases lay in between. The CDR3 DNA is TGTGCCTGGAGCCTAACCGGGGCGTATGGCTACACCTTC. The encoded protein is CAWSLTGAYGYTF. Filled out from reference TRBV19 and TRBJ1-2, the complete variable domain reads DGGITQSPKYLFRKEGQNVTLSCEQNLNHDAMYWYRQDPGQGLRLIYYSQIVNDFQKGDIAEGYSVSREKKESFPLTVTSAQKNPTAFYLCAWSLTGAYGYTFGSGTRLTVV.

This clonotype was counted a few times. The chain is built from TRBV5-6 and TRBJ2-2, with 7 nucleotides matching TRBD2. The V and J ends lost 5 bases and 1 base, in that order; junction bases with no gene match: 5. CDR1 and CDR2 (germline): SGHDT, YYEEEE. The CDR3 covers 15 residues. The chain's CDR3 is CASRISGVNTGELFF. CDR3 coding DNA: TGTGCCAGCAGGATAAGCGGGGTGAACACCGGGGAGCTGTTTTTT.

This clonotype was recorded a few times. The chain combines TRBV12-3 or TRBV12-4 with TRBJ2-1, with D unclear. The V end lost 10 bases, the J end lost 5 bases, and 18 bases lay between the germline ends. The CDR3 totals 14 residues. CDR3 coding DNA: TGTGCCATTGCGACACGCACTACAAACAATGAGCAGTTCTTC. This translates into CAIATRTTNNEQFF.

In its sample, this clonotype was seen many times. This rearrangement joins TRBV29-1 to TRBJ2-5; D is perhaps TRBD1 (5 bases). Germline values: CDR1 SQVTM, CDR2 ANQGSEA. The ends were cut back, 4 bases at V and 1 base at J, with 13 bases in the middle. The CDR3 contains 14 residues. Here the CDR3 DNA reads TGCAGCGTTGCGGTCTCCAGGGCCCAAGAGACCCAGTACTTC. The encoded protein is CSVAVSRAQETQYF.

This clonotype was seen ten or more times. V gene TRBV7-3 combines with J gene TRBJ1-6; D is unclear. CDR1 is SGHTA and CDR2 is FQGTGA in the germline V gene. Trimming stripped 4 bases from V and 10 bases from J, with 8 bases between. The length of the CDR3 is 12 residues. The CDR3 DNA is TGTGCCAGCAGCTCCCTGGGGTCACCCCTCCACTTT. Translated: CASSSLGSPLHF.

The gene calls are TRBV13 and TRBJ2-3; a weak D match, TRBD2 (6 bases). This CDR3 region has 16 residues. Per germline, CDR1 PRHDT and CDR2 FYEKMQ (reference sequence). The V end was cut by 1 base, the J end by 2 bases, with 13 bases between. The CDR3 protein is CASSLEESSDTDTQYF. The CDR3 nucleotides read TGTGCCAGCAGCTTAGAGGAGTCTAGCGACACAGATACGCAGTATTTT.

This clonotype was detected only once. This could be a read error, since a much larger clone is one nucleotide away. This chain connects TRBV9 to TRBJ2-7, with 9 bases matching TRBD2. Germline V lookup: CDR1 SGDLS, CDR2 YYNGEE. The J segment lost 0 bases and the V segment lost 4 bases, leaving 5 bases of the junction unmatched. The CDR3 contains 15 residues. The CDR3 sequence is CASSRLAESSYEQYF. The DNA for the CDR3 is TGTGCCAGCAGCAGACTAGCGGAAAGCTCCTACGAGCAGTACTTC.

This clonotype was detected many times. This chain joins TRBV2 and TRBJ2-7; D call uncertain. CDR3 size: 12 residues. Trimming shortened V by 6 bases and J by 7 bases, and 13 bases separated the two germline ends. From germline, CDR1 is SNHLY and CDR2 FYNNEI. The CDR3 sequence is CASRWKVGEQYF. In nucleotides, the CDR3 is TGTGCCAGCAGATGGAAGGTAGGGGAGCAGTACTTC.

For this clonotype: The junction differs from germline at one of its ends, possibly a read error. The chain carries TRBV19 and TRBJ1-1, with 7 bases fitting TRBD1. This CDR3 contains 14 residues. The germline gives CDR1 LNHDA, CDR2 SQIVND (reference sequence). The CDR3 here is CASGRDRVNTEASF. The CDR3 bases are TGTGCCAGTGGACGGGACAGAGTAAACACTGAAGCTTCCTTT.

There are a few counts of this clonotype. This sequence joins TRBV7-3 and TRBJ2-1, with a weak D call TRBD2 (6 bases). V was cut by 5 bases and J by 0 bases, with 11 bases left in between. Germline V lookup: CDR1 SGHTA, CDR2 FQGTGA. This CDR3 contains 15 residues. The CDR3 sequence is CASSQVADSYNEQFF. CDR3 sequence (DNA): TGTGCCAGCAGCCAAGTAGCGGACTCCTACAATGAGCAGTTCTTC.

This clonotype appeared a single time. A much larger clonotype is one base distant, so this may be a read error. The J gene is TRBJ1-6, the V gene TRBV24-1; D perhaps matches TRBD1 (6 bases). The CDR3 has 15 amino acids. Germline values: CDR1 KGHDR, CDR2 SFDVKD. With 11 bases removed from V and 7 bases from J, the gap between germline ends came to 20 bases. The CDR3 here is CASGPGAGANSPLHF. The DNA for the CDR3 is TGTGCCAGCGGGCCTGGGGCGGGGGCGAATTCACCCCTCCACTTT.

This clonotype was counted many times. This chain connects TRBV12-3 or TRBV12-4 to TRBJ1-5; no firm D call. V was pared by 5 bases and J by 11 bases, with 10 bases between. The CDR3 has 11 residues. CDR3: CASSRNRAQHF. The CDR3 nucleotides read TGTGCCAGCAGTCGAAACAGAGCCCAGCATTTT.

V is TRBV6-2 or TRBV6-3 and J is TRBJ1-5; a weak D match, TRBD1 (5 bases). Germline V gene data show CDR1 as MNHEY and CDR2 as SVGEGT. V was clipped by 6 bases and J by 5 bases, with 17 bases between them. The CDR3 is 15 amino acids. DNA for the CDR3: TGTGCCAGCAGACCCCACGGGCAGGGCTATCAGCCCCAGCATTTT. Protein product: CASRPHGQGYQPQHF.

In this sample, this clonotype turned up many times. The chain joins TRBV5-1 to TRBJ1-6; TRBD1 agrees at 10 bases. Losses at the gene ends were 3 bases for V and 8 bases for J; bases not matched to a gene: 8. This CDR3 is 16 amino acids long. The germline V gene encodes CDR1 SGHRS and CDR2 YFSETQ. CDR3 nucleotides: TGCGCCAGCAGCTCTACCGGGACAGGGGAGGATTCACCCCTCCACTTT. This gives the protein CASSSTGTGEDSPLHF. Filled out from reference TRBV5-1 and TRBJ1-6, the complete variable domain reads KAGVTQTPRYLIKTRGQQVTLSCSPISGHRSVSWYQQTPGQGLQFLFEYFSETQRNKGNFPGRFSGRQFSNSRSEMNVSTLELGDSALYLCASSSTGTGEDSPLHFGNGTRLTVT.

This clonotype was seen many times. The chain carries TRBV15 and TRBJ1-4; 7 bases are a match to TRBD1. V dropped 3 bases and J dropped 7; count of bases not matched to a gene: 8. Germline V CDR1 and CDR2: LNHNV, YYDKDF (reference sequence). CDR3 size: 15 residues. The CDR3 nucleotides read TGTGCCACCAGCAGGGAGGGGGCTTTGGGTGAAAAACTGTTTTTT. This gives the protein CATSREGALGEKLFF.

This clonotype came up many times. V and J are TRBV5-1 and TRBJ2-7; 7 nucleotides match TRBD2. Germline CDR1 reads SGHRS; CDR2 reads YFSETQ. V shed 4 bases, J shed 2 bases, and the junction held 6 bases outside the gene matches. This CDR3 comprises 14 residues. The CDR3 coding sequence is TGCGCCAGCAGCGACCCTAGCGGTACCTACGAGCAGTACTTC. This sequence encodes CASSDPSGTYEQYF.

This rearrangement joins TRBV20-1 to TRBJ2-4; D unclear. Deletions cut 3 bases from V and 0 bases from J, with 12 bases between. Germline V CDR1 and CDR2: DFQATT, SNEGSKA (reference sequence). This CDR3 has 15 residues. The CDR3 region is CSASEPGLAKNIQYF. CDR3 in DNA: TGCAGTGCTAGCGAACCGGGTCTAGCCAAAAACATTCAGTACTTC.

The chain carries TRBV3-1 and TRBJ2-1; unclear D gene. Germline V gene lookup returns CDR1 LGHDT and CDR2 YNNKEL (reference sequence). The CDR3 length is 12 residues. Trimming took off 1 base at V and 12 bases at J, with 10 bases between the two ends. CDR3 sequence reads: CASSQVERRQFF. The CDR3 DNA reads as TGTGCCAGCAGCCAAGTAGAAAGGCGGCAGTTCTTC.

This clonotype showed up many times. The chain couples TRBV10-3 to TRBJ2-7; 7 nucleotides agree with TRBD1. The CDR3 length is 15 residues. J was trimmed by 4 bases and V by 3 bases; bases with no gene match: 9. Germline-derived CDR1 and CDR2 are ENHRY and SYGVKD. CDR3 in amino acids: CAISDTTGLSYEQYF. The CDR3 DNA follows: TGTGCCATCAGTGATACGACAGGGCTTAGTTACGAGCAGTACTTC.

This clonotype was counted at least ten times. This chain connects TRBV7-3 to TRBJ2-1, with unresolved D. The germline CDR1 and CDR2 sequences are SGHTA and FQGTGA. V dropped 1 base and J dropped 9 bases, with 10 bases sitting between them. This CDR3 has 13 amino acids. In nucleotides, the CDR3 is TGTGCCAGCAGCTTAAGGGAAGGCGGTGAGCAGTTCTTC. Encoded protein: CASSLREGGEQFF.

This clonotype came up a few times. The chain carries TRBV4-1 and TRBJ2-5; unclear D gene. V was clipped by 1 base and J by 4 bases, with 7 bases between them. Per the germline V gene, CDR1 is MGHRA and CDR2 is YSYEKL. The CDR3 totals 13 residues. The CDR3 loop is CASSQALGETQYF. In DNA form, the CDR3 reads TGCGCCAGCAGCCAAGCGTTAGGAGAGACCCAGTACTTC.

This clonotype was picked up many times. The rearrangement links TRBV20-1 to TRBJ1-1; D gene unclear. Germline V gene lookup returns CDR1 DFQATT and CDR2 SNEGSKA (reference sequence). The CDR3 spans 11 residues. DNA for the CDR3: TGCCAGCCGATCCGGGACACTGAAGCTTTCTTT. Translation gives CQPIRDTEAFF.

This chain connects TRBV4-1 to TRBJ2-1; D unresolved. The germline CDR1 and CDR2 sequences are MGHRA and YSYEKL. The CDR3 covers 14 residues. V lost 4 bases and J 4 bases, leaving 11 bases between the germline ends. DNA of the CDR3: TGCGCCAGCAGCCCCTGGGCCATTTACAATGAGCAGTTCTTC. Residues: CASSPWAIYNEQFF.